This T cell receptor (beta chain) was identified in a study of human T cells and chemical hapten exposure. Study overall: The sensitizer, 2% DPC, was used on about 2 cm by about 2 cm of upper inner arm skin. TCR yields per sample varied mostly from small pooled library volume differences. Diphenylcyclopropenone, dosed weekly to the scalp, was given to patients throughout the roughly 25-week study.

Study-level findings and limits: The study found that DPC sensitization did not change TCRs above 1 in 1000 frequency.

There are many counts of this clonotype. Its cognate antigen is unknown. TCRdb redid the calling of the RACE reads with MiXCR, one entry per CDR3 protein. The sample includes 85,000 to 100,000 distinct CDR3 sequences, around 12% of them seen just once. Germline V gives CDR1 SGHNT, CDR2 YENEEA. V dropped 5 bases and J dropped 6; count of bases not matched to a gene: 3. CDR3 length: 13 residues. Indicated time point: patch test 1, 2 weeks after DPC sensitization. Treatment described: therapeutic diphenylcyclopropenone sensitization with weekly scalp DPC. This specimen consisted of whole blood, obtained in connection with sensitization to the hapten diphenylcyclopropenone (DPC). The chain couples TRBV11-3 to TRBJ2-2, with 7 bases that match TRBD1. The receptor's source is a woman aged 40 to 49 with alopecia areata. Some clones in this sample may be carry-over from other donors' samples. This CDR3 reads CASSQGTAGELFF. For the CDR3, the DNA is TGTGCCAGCAGCCAGGGGACAGCCGGGGAGCTGTTTTTT.